This T cell receptor (beta chain) is drawn from a study of neurological immune-mediated disorders. Broader study findings: TCR clonal expansion peaked in HTLV-1-associated myelopathy patients and was lowest in multiple sclerosis patients. Across subjects, expanded clones had no CDR3 amino acid sequences in common, pointing to private repertoires in all groups.

Time point here: technical triplicate 2. Sorted libraries were made with about 1 million CD4+ or CD8+ T cells. The germline CDR1 and CDR2 sequences are DFQATT and SNEGSKA (reference sequence). The CDR3 runs to 14 residues. Of note for this clonotype: What it recognizes is unknown. Sequence at one end of the junction differs from germline and may be a read error.

The cDNA came from 5'RACE, which used 10-nucleotide random UMIs. TCRdb re-called the 5' RACE reads through MiXCR, storing one row per CDR3 protein. The table includes fewer than 40,000 distinct CDR3 sequences, about 14% detected once. This clonotype was sampled from a female donor with HTLV-1-associated myelopathy (HAM/TSP). Input material: CD4+ T cells from blood. The genes are TRBV20-1 and TRBJ1-5; TRBD1 might be the D (5 bases). The CDR3 nucleotides read TGCAGTGCAACCCAGGGTACCCCCGATCATCCCCAGCATTTT. It codes for CSATQGTPDHPQHF.